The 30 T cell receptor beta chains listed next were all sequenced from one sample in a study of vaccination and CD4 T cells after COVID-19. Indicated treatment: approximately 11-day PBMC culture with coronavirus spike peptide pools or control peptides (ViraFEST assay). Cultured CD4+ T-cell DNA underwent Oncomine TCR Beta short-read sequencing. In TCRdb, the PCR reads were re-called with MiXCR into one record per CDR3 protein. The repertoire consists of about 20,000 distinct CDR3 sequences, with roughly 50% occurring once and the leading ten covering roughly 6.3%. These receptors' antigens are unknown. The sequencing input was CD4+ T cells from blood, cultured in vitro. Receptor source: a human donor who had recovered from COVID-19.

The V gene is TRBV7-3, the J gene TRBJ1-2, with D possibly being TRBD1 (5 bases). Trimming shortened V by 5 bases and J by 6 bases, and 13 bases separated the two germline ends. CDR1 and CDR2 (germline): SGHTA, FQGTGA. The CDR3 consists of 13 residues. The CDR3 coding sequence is TGTGCCAGCAGCAGAGGACAACGGGATGGCTACACCTTC. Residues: CASSRGQRDGYTF.

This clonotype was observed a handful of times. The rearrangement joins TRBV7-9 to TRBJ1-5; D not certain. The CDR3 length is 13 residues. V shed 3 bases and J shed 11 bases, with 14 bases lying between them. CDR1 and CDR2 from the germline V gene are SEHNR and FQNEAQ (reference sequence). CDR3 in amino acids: CASSFDTSGAQHF. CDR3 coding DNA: TGTGCCAGCAGCTTCGATACCAGCGGGGCCCAGCATTTT.

In DNA, the CDR3 is TGTGCCACCAGTGATTTCTCTAGCGGGAGTCTCTACAATGAGCAGTTCTTC. It translates to CATSDFSSGSLYNEQFF. The gene calls are TRBV24-1 and TRBJ2-1; 10 bases are a match to TRBD2. Germline V gene data show CDR1 as KGHDR and CDR2 as SFDVKD. CDR3 length: 17 residues. The trim removed 1 base at V and 3 bases at J, leaving 5 bases unmatched.

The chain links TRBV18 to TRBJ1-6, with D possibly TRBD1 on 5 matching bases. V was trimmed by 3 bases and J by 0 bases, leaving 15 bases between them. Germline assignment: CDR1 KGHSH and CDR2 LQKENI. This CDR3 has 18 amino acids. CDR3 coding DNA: TGTGCCAGCTCACCGACATCTCAGGGTGGCTCCTATAATTCACCCCTCCACTTT. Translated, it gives CASSPTSQGGSYNSPLHF.

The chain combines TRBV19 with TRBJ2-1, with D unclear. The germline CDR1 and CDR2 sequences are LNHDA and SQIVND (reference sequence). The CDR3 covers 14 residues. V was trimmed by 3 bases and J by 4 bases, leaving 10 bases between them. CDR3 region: CASSIGTAYNEQFF. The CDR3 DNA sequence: TGTGCCAGTAGTATCGGTACCGCTTACAATGAGCAGTTCTTC.

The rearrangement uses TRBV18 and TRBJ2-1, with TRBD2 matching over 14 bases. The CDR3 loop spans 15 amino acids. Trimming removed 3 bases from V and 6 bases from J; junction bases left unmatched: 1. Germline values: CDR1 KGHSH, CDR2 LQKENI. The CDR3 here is CASSPGTSGSNEQFF. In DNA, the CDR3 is TGTGCCAGCTCACCCGGGACTAGCGGGAGCAATGAGCAGTTCTTC.

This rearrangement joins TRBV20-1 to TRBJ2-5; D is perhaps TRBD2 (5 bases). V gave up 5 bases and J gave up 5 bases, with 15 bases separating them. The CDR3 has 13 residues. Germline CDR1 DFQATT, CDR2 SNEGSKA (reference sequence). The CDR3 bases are TGCAGTGCTGCCCGGGGTAGGAGCGAGACCCAGTACTTC. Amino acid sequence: CSAARGRSETQYF.

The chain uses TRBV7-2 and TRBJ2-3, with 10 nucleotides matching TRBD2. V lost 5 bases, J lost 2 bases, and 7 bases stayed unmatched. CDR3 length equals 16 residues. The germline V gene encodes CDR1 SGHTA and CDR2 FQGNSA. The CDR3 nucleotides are TGTGCCAGCAGCCCTATAGCGGGGGGTAACACAGATACGCAGTATTTT. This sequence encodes CASSPIAGGNTDTQYF.

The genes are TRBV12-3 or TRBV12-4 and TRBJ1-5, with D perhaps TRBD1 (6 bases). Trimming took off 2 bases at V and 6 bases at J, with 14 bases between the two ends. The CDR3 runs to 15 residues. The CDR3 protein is CASSLRGGQSQPQHF. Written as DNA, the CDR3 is TGTGCCAGCAGTTTACGGGGGGGGCAGTCTCAGCCCCAGCATTTT.

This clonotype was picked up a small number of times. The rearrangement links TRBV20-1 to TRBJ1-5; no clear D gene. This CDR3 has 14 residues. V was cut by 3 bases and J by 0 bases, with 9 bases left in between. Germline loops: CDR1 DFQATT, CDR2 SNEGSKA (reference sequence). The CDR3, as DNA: TGCAGTGCTAGTCCCGGGGATAGCAATCAGCCCCAGCATTTT. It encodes CSASPGDSNQPQHF.

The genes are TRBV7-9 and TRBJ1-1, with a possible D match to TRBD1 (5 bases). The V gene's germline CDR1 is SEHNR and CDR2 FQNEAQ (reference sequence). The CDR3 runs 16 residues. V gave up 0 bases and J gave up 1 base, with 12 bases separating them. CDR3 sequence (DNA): TGTGCCAGCAGCTTAGCTCCAGGGCAGGGGAACACTGAAGCTTTCTTT. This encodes CASSLAPGQGNTEAFF.

The CDR3 loop is CASSLLGLETQYF. The CDR3 DNA is TGTGCCAGCAGCTTACTCGGACTAGAGACCCAGTACTTC. The rearrangement uses TRBV11-3 and TRBJ2-5; perhaps TRBD2 as D (5 bases). The length of the CDR3 is 13 residues. The V gene's germline CDR1 is SGHNT and CDR2 YENEEA. Trimming left V 2 bases short and J 4 bases short, with 8 bases between.

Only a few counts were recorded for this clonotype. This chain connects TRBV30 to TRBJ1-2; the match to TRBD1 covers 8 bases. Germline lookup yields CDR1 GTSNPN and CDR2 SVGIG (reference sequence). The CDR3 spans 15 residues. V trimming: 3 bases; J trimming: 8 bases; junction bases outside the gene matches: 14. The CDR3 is CAWRDTGGPVGGYTF. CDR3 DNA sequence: TGTGCCTGGAGGGATACAGGGGGGCCCGTGGGGGGCTACACCTTC. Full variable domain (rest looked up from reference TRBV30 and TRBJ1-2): SQTIHQWPATLVQPVGSPLSLECTVEGTSNPNLYWYRQAAGRGLQLLFYSVGIGQISSEVPQNLSASRPQDRQFILSSKKLLLSDSGFYLCAWRDTGGPVGGYTFGSGTRLTVV.

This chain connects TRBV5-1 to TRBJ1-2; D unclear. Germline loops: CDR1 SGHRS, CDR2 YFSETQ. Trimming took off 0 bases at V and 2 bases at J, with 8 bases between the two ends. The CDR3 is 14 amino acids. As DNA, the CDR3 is TGCGCCAGCAGCTTGGCCGGATTAAACTATGGCTACACCTTC. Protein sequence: CASSLAGLNYGYTF.

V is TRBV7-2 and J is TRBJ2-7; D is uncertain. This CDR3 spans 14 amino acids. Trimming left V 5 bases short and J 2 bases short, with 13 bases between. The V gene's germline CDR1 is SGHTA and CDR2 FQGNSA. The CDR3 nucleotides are TGTGCCAGCAGCCAGACTCTCTTCACCTACGAGCAGTACTTC. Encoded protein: CASSQTLFTYEQYF.

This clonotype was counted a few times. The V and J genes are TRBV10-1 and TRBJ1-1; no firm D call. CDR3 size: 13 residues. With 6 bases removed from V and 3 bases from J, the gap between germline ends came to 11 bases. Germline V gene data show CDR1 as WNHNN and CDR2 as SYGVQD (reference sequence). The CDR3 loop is CASRRTSDTEAFF. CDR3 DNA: TGCGCCAGCAGGAGGACCTCGGACACTGAAGCTTTCTTT.

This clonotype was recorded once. Written as DNA, the CDR3 is TGTGCCAGCAGCACCAGATACAATGAGCAGTTCTTC. Translating it yields CASSTRYNEQFF. The chain recombines TRBV7-2 with TRBJ2-1; the D is unclear. V shed 5 bases and J shed 4 bases, with 6 bases lying between them. Germline V lookup: CDR1 SGHTA, CDR2 FQGNSA. The CDR3 spans 12 residues.

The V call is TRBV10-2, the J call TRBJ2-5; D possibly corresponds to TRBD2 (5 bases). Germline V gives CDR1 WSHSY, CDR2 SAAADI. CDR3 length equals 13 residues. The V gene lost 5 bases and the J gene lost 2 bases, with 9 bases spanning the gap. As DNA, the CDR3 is TGCGCCAGCAGTTCCGACTATCAAGAGACCCAGTACTTC. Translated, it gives CASSSDYQETQYF.

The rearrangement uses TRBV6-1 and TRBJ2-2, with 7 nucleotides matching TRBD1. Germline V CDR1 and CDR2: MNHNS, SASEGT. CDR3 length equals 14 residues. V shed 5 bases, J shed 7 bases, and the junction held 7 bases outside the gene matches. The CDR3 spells CASSRDSPSGELFF. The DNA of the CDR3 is TGTGCCAGCAGTAGGGACAGCCCTAGCGGGGAGCTGTTTTTT.

This chain's CDR3 is CSARDERQSTEAFF. The CDR3 DNA follows: TGCAGTGCTAGAGATGAAAGACAGAGCACTGAAGCTTTCTTT. The rearrangement links TRBV20-1 to TRBJ1-1; TRBD1 is a possible D gene (5 bases). Germline V gene data show CDR1 as DFQATT and CDR2 as SNEGSKA (reference sequence). The CDR3 is 14 residues long. The V and J ends lost 0 bases and 4 bases respectively, with 12 bases between them.

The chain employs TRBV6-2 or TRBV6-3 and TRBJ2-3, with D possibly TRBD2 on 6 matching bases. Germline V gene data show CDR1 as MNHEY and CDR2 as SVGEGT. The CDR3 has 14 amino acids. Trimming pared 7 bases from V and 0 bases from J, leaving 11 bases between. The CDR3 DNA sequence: TGTGCCAGCACCATGGGGACTAGCACAGATACGCAGTATTTT. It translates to CASTMGTSTDTQYF.

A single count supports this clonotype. The CDR3 nucleotides are TGCAGTGCTACCCCGCTAGCGCTGAGCTCCTACGAGCAGTACTTC. Translating it yields CSATPLALSSYEQYF. V gene TRBV20-1 combines with J gene TRBJ2-7; possible D gene TRBD2, 6 bases. The CDR3 has 15 residues. Trimming took off 4 bases at V and 0 bases at J, with 16 bases between the two ends. CDR1 DFQATT and CDR2 SNEGSKA come from the germline V gene (reference sequence).

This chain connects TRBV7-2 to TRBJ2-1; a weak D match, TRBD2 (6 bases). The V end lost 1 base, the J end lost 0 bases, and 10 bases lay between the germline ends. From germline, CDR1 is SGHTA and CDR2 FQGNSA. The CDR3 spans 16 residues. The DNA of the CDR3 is TGTGCCAGCAGCTTAGACGGGGGAGGCTCCTACAATGAGCAGTTCTTC. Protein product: CASSLDGGGSYNEQFF. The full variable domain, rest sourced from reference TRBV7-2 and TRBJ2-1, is GAGVSQSPSNKVTEKGKDVELRCDPISGHTALYWYRQSLGQGLEFLIYFQGNSAPDKSGLPSDRFSAERTGGSVSTLTIQRTQQEDSAVYLCASSLDGGGSYNEQFFGPGTRLTVL.

Here the CDR3 reads CATSDPTSVNTGELFF. The DNA of the CDR3 is TGTGCCACCAGTGACCCGACTAGCGTGAACACCGGGGAGCTGTTTTTT. This chain joins TRBV24-1 and TRBJ2-2, with 8 bases matching TRBD2. The trim removed 4 bases at V and 1 base at J, leaving 4 bases unmatched. Germline V lookup: CDR1 KGHDR, CDR2 SFDVKD. The CDR3 extends over 16 amino acids.

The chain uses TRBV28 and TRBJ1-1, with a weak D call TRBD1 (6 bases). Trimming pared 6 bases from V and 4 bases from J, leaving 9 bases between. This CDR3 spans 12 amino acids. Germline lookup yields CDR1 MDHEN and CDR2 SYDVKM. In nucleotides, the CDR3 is TGTGCCAGCAGGACAGGCTTCACTGAAGCTTTCTTT. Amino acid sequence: CASRTGFTEAFF.

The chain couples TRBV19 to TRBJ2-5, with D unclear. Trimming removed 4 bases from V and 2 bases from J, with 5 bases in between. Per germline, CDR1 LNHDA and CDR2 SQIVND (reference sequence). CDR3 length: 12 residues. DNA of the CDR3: TGTGCCAGTAGTACCCTACAAGAGACCCAGTACTTC. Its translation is CASSTLQETQYF.

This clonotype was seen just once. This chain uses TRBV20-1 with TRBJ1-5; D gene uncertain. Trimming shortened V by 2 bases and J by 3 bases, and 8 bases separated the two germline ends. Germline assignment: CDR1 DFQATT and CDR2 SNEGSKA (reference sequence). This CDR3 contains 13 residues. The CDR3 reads CSARWQTNQPQHF. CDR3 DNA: TGCAGTGCTAGATGGCAAACCAATCAGCCCCAGCATTTT.

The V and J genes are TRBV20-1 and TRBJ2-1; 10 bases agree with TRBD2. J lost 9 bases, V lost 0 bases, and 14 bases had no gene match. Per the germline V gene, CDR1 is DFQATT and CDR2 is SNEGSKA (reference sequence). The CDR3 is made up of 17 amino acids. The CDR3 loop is CSARDQGEAGGPGEQFF. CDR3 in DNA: TGCAGTGCTAGAGATCAAGGGGAAGCGGGAGGGCCCGGTGAGCAGTTCTTC.

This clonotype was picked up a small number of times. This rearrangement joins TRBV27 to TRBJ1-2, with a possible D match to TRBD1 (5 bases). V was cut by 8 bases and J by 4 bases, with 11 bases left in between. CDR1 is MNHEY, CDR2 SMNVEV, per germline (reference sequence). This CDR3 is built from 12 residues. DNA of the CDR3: TGTGCCAGCGCTCCAAGGGGCTATGGCTACACCTTC. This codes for CASAPRGYGYTF.

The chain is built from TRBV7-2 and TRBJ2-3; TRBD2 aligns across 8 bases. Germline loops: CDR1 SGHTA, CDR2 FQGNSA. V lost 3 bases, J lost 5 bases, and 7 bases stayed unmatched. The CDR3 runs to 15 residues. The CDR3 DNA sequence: TGTGCCAGCAGCTTGATCGGCCTAGCGGGAGATACGCAGTATTTT. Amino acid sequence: CASSLIGLAGDTQYF.